Given below is one TCR beta chain in context. Its target is not known. Primers for the PCR totalled 60 Vbeta and 13 Jbeta. TCRdb keeps only in-frame clones here, not all; method: immunoSEQ multiplex PCR. Found here are about 93,000 clones, approximately 80% of them singletons; the top ten hold over 3%. The data were taken from a study of cytomegalovirus exposure and HLA in healthy donors. Whole-study findings and limits: In an earlier analysis, about 87% or about 30%: the productive usage of most TCR beta V segments.

This TCR was recovered from a woman aged 40 to 50 in good health and CMV-seronegative. Specimen: PBMCs.

The DNA for the CDR3 is TGTGCCAGCAGCCAACAGCGCGGGATGGCAGATACGCAGTATTTT. Protein sequence: CASSQQRGMADTQYF. The rearrangement joins TRBV7-3 to TRBJ2-3, with D maybe TRBD2 (6 bases). Trimming shortened V by 5 bases and J by 4 bases, and 16 bases separated the two germline ends. This CDR3 has 15 amino acids. Germline loops: CDR1 SGHTA, CDR2 FQGTGA.